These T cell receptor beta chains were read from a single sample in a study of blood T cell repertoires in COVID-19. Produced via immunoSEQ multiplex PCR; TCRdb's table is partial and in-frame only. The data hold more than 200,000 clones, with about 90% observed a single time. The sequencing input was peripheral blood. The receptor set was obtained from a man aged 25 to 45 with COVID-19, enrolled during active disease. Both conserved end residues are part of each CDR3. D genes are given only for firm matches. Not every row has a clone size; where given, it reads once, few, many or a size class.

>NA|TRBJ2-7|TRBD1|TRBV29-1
TGCAGCGTTGAAGTGGACAGGGACTACGAGCAGTACTTC
CSVEVDRDYEQYF
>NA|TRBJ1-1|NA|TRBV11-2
TGTGCCAGCAGCCCGAATGGTGGAGGAACTGAAGCTTTCTTT
CASSPNGGGTEAFF
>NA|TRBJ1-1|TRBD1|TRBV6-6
TGTGCCAGCAGTCCCCCCGCATCCACAGGGGACGCCGGTTACACTGAAGCTTTCTTT
CASSPPASTGDAGYTEAFF
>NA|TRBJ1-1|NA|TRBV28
TGTGCCAGCAGTTTGGGCAGTACGAACACTGAAGCTTTCTTT
CASSLGSTNTEAFF
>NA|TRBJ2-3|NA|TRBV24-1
TGTGCCACCAGTAACGAGGCAGATACGCAGTATTTT
CATSNEADTQYF
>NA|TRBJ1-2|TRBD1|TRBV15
TGTGCCACCAGCTGGGACAGGGAGAGTGGCTACACCTTC
CATSWDRESGYTF
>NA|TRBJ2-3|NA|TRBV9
TGTGCCAGCAGCTCCAGGCCCTCCCCCGCAGATACGCAGTATTTT
CASSSRPSPADTQYF
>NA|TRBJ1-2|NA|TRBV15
TGTGCCACCAGCAGAGATCCCAGAAACTATGGCTACACCTTC
CATSRDPRNYGYTF
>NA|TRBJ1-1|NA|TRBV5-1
TGCGCCAGCAGCTTGGTCGGCGGAGTGAACACTGAAGCTTTCTTT
CASSLVGGVNTEAFF
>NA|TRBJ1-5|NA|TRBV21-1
TGTGCCAGCCATCAGGGACACTATAGCAATCAGCCCCAGCATTTT
CASHQGHYSNQPQHF
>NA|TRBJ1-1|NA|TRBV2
TGTGCCAGCAGGGTGATCCCAGGAGGAACTGAAGCTTTCTTT
CASRVIPGGTEAFF
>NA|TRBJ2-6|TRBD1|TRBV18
TGTGCCAGCTCACCAAGGACAGGGGTCTCTGGGGCCAACGTCCTGACTTTC
CASSPRTGVSGANVLTF
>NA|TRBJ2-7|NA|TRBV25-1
TGTGCCAGCGGCACGGAGGTGGTTGACGAGCAGTACTTC
CASGTEVVDEQYF
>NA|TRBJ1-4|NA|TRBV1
TGCACCAGCAGCCCGGGACAGGGGGAACGACCTAATGAAAAACTGTTTTTT
CTSSPGQGERPNEKLFF
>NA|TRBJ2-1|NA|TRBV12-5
TGTGCTAGTGGTTTCTCAAGGCCCTCGGACTTAAGATATATTTCGTCTCAGTTCTTC
CASGFSRPSDLRYISSQFF
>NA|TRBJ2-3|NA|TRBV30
TGTGCCTGGAGCCGTCAGGCGAGCACAGATACGCAGTATTTT
CAWSRQASTDTQYF
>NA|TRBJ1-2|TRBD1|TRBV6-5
TGTGCCAGCAGTTCTCAGGACAGGGGGTATTTGGGTGGCTACACCTTC
CASSSQDRGYLGGYTF
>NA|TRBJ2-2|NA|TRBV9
TGTGCCAGCAGCCGATCAGAGAACACCGGGGAGCTGTTTTTT
CASSRSENTGELFF
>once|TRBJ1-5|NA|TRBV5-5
TGTGCCAGCAGCCTTAAGATCGGAGGCCTCCCAGCCCAGCATTTT
CASSLKIGGLPAQHF
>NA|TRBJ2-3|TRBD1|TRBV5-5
TGTGCCAGCAGCTTGGGGGGGACAGGGACAGATACGCAGTATTTT
CASSLGGTGTDTQYF